These 4 T cell receptor beta chains were all obtained from the same sample, sequenced in a study of regulatory T cells in long-lasting Graves disease. Time point indicated: newly diagnosed GD, antithyroid drugs for less than 3 months. After RNA was extracted from PBMCs, the TCR library was made from it. Libraries of TCR beta came from iRepertoire HTBI primers plus Arm-PCR of CDR3 regions. TCRdb re-analysed the multiplex PCR reads in MiXCR, keeping a single row per CDR3 protein. The table includes 350,000 to 500,000 distinct CDR3 sequences, approximately 15% detected once. These data are also associated with another study on T cells in Graves' hyperthyroidism and ophthalmopathy.

The specimen comprised peripheral blood mononuclear cells (PBMCs), sampled at new diagnosis, from a patient treated with antithyroid drugs. These receptors came from a woman in her fifties or sixties with Graves disease.

Many counts were recorded for this clonotype. The V call is TRBV7-2, the J call TRBJ1-5; no firm D call. With 4 bases removed from V and 9 bases from J, the gap between germline ends came to 22 bases. Germline values: CDR1 SGHTA, CDR2 FQGNSA. This CDR3 has 16 amino acids. CDR3 protein: CASSSRTDYPAPPQHF. In nucleotides, the CDR3 is TGTGCCAGCAGCTCGCGGACGGACTATCCCGCGCCGCCCCAGCATTTT.

This clonotype was seen ten or more times. J is TRBJ2-3 and V is TRBV7-3; 7 bases line up with TRBD2. The CDR3 length is 17 residues. The trim removed 2 bases at V and 5 bases at J, leaving 13 bases unmatched. CDR1 and CDR2 (germline): SGHTA, FQGTGA. Written as DNA, the CDR3 is TGTGCCAGCAGCTTACGGCCTAGCGGTACCGGAGGAGATACGCAGTATTTT. It is translated as CASSLRPSGTGGDTQYF. The variable domain in full, with the rest retrieved from reference TRBV7-3 and TRBJ2-3, is GAGVSQTPSNKVTEKGKYVELRCDPISGHTALYWYRQSLGQGPEFLIYFQGTGAADDSGLPNDRFFAVRPEGSVSTLKIQRTERGDSAVYLCASSLRPSGTGGDTQYFGPGTRLTVL.

This clonotype was counted between two and nine times. V usage is TRBV3-1 and J usage is TRBJ1-5, with 12 bases aligning to TRBD1. Germline V gene lookup returns CDR1 LGHDT and CDR2 YNNKEL (reference sequence). Trimming took 4 bases from V and 5 from J; bases not matched to a gene: 3. This CDR3 has 15 amino acids. The CDR3 bases are TGTGCCAGCAGCCTAGGGACAGGGGGCCATCAGCCCCAGCATTTT. The encoded protein is CASSLGTGGHQPQHF.

On this clonotype itself: A much bigger clone sits one base away, suggesting this may be a read error. The rearrangement links TRBV5-1 to TRBJ2-1, with D perhaps matching TRBD1 or TRBD2 (5 bases each). Germline CDR1 and CDR2: SGHRS and YFSETQ. V was cut by 3 bases and J by 3 bases, with 13 bases left in between. CDR3 size: 15 residues. The CDR3: CASSSRRDGYNEQFF. The CDR3 DNA is TGCGCCAGCAGCTCTCGCCGGGACGGCTACAATGAGCAGTTCTTC.